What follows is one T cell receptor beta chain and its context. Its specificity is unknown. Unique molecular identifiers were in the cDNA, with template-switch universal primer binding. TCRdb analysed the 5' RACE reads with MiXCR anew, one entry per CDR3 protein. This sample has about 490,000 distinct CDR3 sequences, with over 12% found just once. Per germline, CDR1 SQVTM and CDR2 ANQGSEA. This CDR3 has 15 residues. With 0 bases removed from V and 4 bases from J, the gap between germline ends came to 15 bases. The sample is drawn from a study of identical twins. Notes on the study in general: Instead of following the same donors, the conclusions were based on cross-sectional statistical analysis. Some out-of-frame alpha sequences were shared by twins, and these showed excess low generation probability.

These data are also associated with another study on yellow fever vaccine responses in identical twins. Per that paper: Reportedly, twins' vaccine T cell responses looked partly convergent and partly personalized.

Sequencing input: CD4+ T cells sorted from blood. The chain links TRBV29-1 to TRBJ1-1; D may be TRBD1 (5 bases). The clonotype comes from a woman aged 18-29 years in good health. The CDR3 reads CSVEERRGGSTEAFF. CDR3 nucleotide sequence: TGCAGCGTTGAAGAGAGGAGGGGCGGGAGCACTGAAGCTTTCTTT. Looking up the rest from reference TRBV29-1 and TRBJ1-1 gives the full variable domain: SAVISQKPSRDICQRGTSLTIQCQVDSQVTMMFWYRQQPGQSLTLIATANQGSEATYESGFVIDKFPISRPNLTFSTLTVSNMSPEDSSIYLCSVEERRGGSTEAFFGQGTRLTVV.